The T cell receptor beta chain described here comes from a study of T cells after yellow fever vaccination. The germline V gene encodes CDR1 DFQATT and CDR2 SNEGSKA (reference sequence). The V end was cut by 5 bases, the J end by 0 bases, with 16 bases between. The CDR3 is 15 residues long. MiXCR was run by TCRdb on the 5' RACE reads, yielding one entry per CDR3 protein. Of about 330,000 distinct CDR3 sequences listed, 6.8% were seen once; the top ten hold roughly a sixth. This clonotype has more than one count but fewer than ten. V usage is TRBV20-1 and J usage is TRBJ2-5; D is unclear. The receptor was derived from a man between 18 and 35 years old who received the YFV17D yellow fever vaccine. The sample here was PBMCs, taken more than 35 days after the first yellow fever vaccination. The CDR3 loop reads CSAHPRAGNQETQYF. The CDR3 DNA is TGCAGTGCTCATCCTCGGGCAGGAAACCAAGAGACCCAGTACTTC.